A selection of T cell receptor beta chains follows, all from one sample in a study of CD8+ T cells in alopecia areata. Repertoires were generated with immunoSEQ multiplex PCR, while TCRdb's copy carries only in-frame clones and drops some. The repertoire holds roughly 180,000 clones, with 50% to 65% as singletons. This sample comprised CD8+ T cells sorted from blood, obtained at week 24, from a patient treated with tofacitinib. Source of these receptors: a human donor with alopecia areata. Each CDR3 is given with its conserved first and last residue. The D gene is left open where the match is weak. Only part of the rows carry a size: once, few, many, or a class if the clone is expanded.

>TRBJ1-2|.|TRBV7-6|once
CASSLAASPNYGYTF
TGTGCCAGCAGCTTAGCGGCCAGCCCCAACTATGGCTACACCTTC
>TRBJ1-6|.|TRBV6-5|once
CASSPGGPWNSPLHF
TGTGCCAGCAGTCCCGGGGGGCCGTGGAATTCACCCCTCCACTTT
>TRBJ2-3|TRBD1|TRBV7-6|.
CASSSGGPTDTQYF
TGTGCCAGCAGCTCAGGGGGCCCCACAGATACGCAGTATTTT
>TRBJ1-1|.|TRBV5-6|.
CASSLGAQAFF
TGTGCCAGCAGCTTGGGGGCCCAAGCTTTCTTT
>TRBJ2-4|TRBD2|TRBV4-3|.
CASSRSTSGENIQYF
TGCGCCAGCAGCCGTTCAACTAGCGGGGAAAACATTCAGTACTTC
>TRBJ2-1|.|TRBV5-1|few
CASSSAYNEQFF
TGCGCCAGCAGCTCCGCCTACAATGAGCAGTTCTTC
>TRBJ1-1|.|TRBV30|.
CALTPGSNTEAFF
TGTGCCTTGACCCCAGGCTCCAACACTGAAGCTTTCTTT
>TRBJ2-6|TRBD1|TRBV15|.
CATSRGQAPSGANVLTF
TGTGCCACCAGCCGAGGACAGGCCCCCTCTGGGGCCAACGTCCTGACTTTC
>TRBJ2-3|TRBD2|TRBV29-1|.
CSVELAGGTDTQYF
TGCAGCGTTGAACTAGCGGGGGGGACAGATACGCAGTATTTT
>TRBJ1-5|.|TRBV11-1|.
CASSLAQGRPQHF
TGTGCCAGCAGCTTAGCGCAGGGGAGGCCCCAGCATTTT
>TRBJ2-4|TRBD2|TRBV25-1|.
CASSDPGLAGFIQYF
TGTGCCAGCAGTGACCCTGGACTAGCGGGGTTCATTCAGTACTTC
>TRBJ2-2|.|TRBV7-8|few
CASSLGHPNTGELFF
TGTGCCAGCAGCTTAGGACATCCGAACACCGGGGAGCTGTTTTTT
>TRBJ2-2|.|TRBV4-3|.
CASSQDITGSPGELFF
TGCGCCAGCAGCCAAGATATCACAGGGAGCCCCGGGGAGCTGTTTTTT
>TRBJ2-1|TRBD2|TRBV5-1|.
CASSLAVAGGHNEQFF
TGCGCCAGCAGCTTGGCAGTTGCGGGGGGCCACAATGAGCAGTTCTTC
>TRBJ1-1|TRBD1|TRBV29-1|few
CSITSGQEAFF
TGCAGCATTACTTCGGGACAGGAAGCTTTCTTT
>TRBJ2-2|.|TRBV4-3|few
CASSQAGVGLESTGELFF
TGCGCCAGCAGCCAAGCAGGGGTTGGCCTGGAATCAACCGGGGAGCTGTTTTTT
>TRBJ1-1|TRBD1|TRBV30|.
CAWSWTGGNTEAFF
TGTGCCTGGAGTTGGACAGGTGGGAACACTGAAGCTTTCTTT
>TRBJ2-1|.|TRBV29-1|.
CSVAHEGEQFF
TGCAGCGTCGCTCATGAGGGTGAGCAGTTCTTC
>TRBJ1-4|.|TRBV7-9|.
CASSLGQAEKLFF
TGTGCCAGCAGCTTAGGTCAGGCCGAAAAACTGTTTTTT
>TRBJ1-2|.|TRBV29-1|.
CSVVGQGANYGYTF
TGCAGCGTTGTGGGTCAAGGAGCTAACTATGGCTACACCTTC
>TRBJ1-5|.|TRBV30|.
CAWSGQGGQPQHF
TGTGCCTGGAGCGGGCAGGGCGGTCAGCCCCAGCATTTT
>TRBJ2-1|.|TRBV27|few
CASSLGEPPNNEQFF
TGTGCCAGCAGCCTCGGGGAGCCCCCTAACAATGAGCAGTTCTTC
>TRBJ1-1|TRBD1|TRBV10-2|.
CASSEGGQLNTEAFF
TGCGCCAGCAGTGAGGGGGGACAGTTGAACACTGAAGCTTTCTTT
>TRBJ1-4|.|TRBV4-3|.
CASSQGQGEKLFF
TGCGCCAGCAGCCAAGGGCAAGGAGAAAAACTGTTTTTT
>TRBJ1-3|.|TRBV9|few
CASSAGGSSGNTIYF
TGTGCCAGCAGCGCCGGAGGAAGCTCTGGAAACACCATATATTTT
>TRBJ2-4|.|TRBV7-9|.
CASSPVGGQDKNIQYF
TGTGCCAGCAGCCCCGTGGGGGGGCAAGACAAAAACATTCAGTACTTC
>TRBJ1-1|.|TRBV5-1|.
CASMLDGMNTEAFF
TGCGCCAGCATGTTGGACGGTATGAACACTGAAGCTTTCTTT
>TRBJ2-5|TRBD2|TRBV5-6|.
CASSLDGGGAWETQYF
TGTGCCAGCAGCTTGGACGGCGGGGGGGCCTGGGAGACCCAGTACTTC
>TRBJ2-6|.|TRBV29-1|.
CSVVSTTGANVLTF
TGCAGCGTTGTGTCGACTACTGGGGCCAACGTCCTGACTTTC
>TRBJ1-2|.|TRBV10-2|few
CASSESKGFGYTF
TGCGCCAGCAGTGAGTCCAAAGGGTTTGGCTACACCTTC
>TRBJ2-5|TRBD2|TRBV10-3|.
CAISDPQAGEGETQYF
TGTGCCATCAGTGATCCCCAAGCGGGGGAGGGGGAGACCCAGTACTTC
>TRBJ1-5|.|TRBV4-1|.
CASSPDPRNQPQHF
TGCGCCAGCAGTCCGGATCCGCGCAATCAGCCCCAGCATTTT
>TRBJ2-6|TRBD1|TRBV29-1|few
CSAQTGELGVSGANVLTF
TGCAGCGCCCAAACAGGGGAATTGGGGGTCTCTGGGGCCAACGTCCTGACTTTC
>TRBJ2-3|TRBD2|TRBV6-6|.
CASWASGGSDTQYF
TGTGCCAGCTGGGCTAGCGGGGGGTCAGATACGCAGTATTTT
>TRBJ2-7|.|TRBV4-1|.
CASSQGGLDSSYEQYF
TGCGCCAGCAGCCAAGGAGGTTTGGACAGCTCCTACGAGCAGTACTTC
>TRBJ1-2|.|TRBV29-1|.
CSVVDQNYGYTF
TGCAGCGTTGTAGACCAGAACTATGGCTACACCTTC
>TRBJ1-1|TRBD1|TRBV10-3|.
CATYGQGFTEAFF
TGTGCCACTTACGGACAGGGCTTCACTGAAGCTTTCTTT
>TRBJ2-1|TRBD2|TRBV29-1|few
CSVEFSASGYNEQFF
TGCAGCGTTGAATTTTCGGCTAGCGGGTACAATGAGCAGTTCTTC
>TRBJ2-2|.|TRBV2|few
CASSDGPELFF
TGTGCCAGCAGTGACGGTCCCGAACTGTTTTTT
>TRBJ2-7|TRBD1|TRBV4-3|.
CASSPARSGGSEQYF
TGCGCCAGCAGCCCCGCACGATCAGGGGGAAGCGAGCAGTACTTC
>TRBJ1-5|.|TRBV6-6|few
CATSPRQADQPQHF
TGTGCCACCTCCCCTCGACAGGCGGATCAGCCCCAGCATTTT
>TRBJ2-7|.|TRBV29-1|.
CSVKPQSSYEQYF
TGCAGCGTTAAACCCCAGAGCTCCTACGAGCAGTACTTC
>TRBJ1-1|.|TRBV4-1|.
CASSQDPQGNTEAFF
TGCGCCAGCAGCCAAGACCCGCAGGGAAACACTGAAGCTTTCTTT
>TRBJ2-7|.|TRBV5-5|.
CASSGGLGTYEQYF
TGTGCCAGCAGCGGGGGACTGGGTACCTACGAGCAGTACTTC
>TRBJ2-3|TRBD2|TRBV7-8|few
CASSLELGTSISTDTQYF
TGTGCCAGCAGCTTAGAATTAGGGACTAGCATTAGCACAGATACGCAGTATTTT
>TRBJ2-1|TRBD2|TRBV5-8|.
CASVKILAGSSGNEQFF
TGTGCCAGCGTTAAGATACTAGCGGGGTCCAGCGGCAATGAGCAGTTCTTC
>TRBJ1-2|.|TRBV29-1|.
CSVERSSGTSLTHGYTF
TGCAGCGTTGAAAGATCCTCCGGGACTTCCCTTACCCATGGCTACACCTTC
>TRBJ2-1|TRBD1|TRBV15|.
CATSRDLHSGGDGNEQFF
TGTGCCACCAGCAGAGATCTGCATTCAGGGGGCGACGGGAATGAGCAGTTCTTC